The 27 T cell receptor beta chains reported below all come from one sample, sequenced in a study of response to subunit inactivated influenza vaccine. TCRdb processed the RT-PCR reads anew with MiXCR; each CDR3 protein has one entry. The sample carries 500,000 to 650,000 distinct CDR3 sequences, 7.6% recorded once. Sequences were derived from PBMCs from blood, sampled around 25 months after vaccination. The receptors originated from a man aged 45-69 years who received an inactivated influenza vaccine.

CDR3 sequence reads: CASSSQVNTEAFF. The CDR3 coding sequence is TGTGCCAGCAGTTCACAGGTGAACACTGAAGCTTTCTTT. The chain is built from TRBV6-6 and TRBJ1-1, with a tentative D call TRBD1 (5 bases). Trimming pared 4 bases from V and 0 bases from J, leaving 6 bases between. Germline loops: CDR1 MNHNY, CDR2 SVGAGI (reference sequence). The CDR3 totals 13 residues.

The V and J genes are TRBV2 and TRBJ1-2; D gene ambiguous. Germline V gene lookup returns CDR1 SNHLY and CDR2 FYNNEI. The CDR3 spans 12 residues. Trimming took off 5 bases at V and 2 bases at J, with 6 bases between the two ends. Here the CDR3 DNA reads TGTGCCAGCAGTCAGGACAACTATGGCTACACCTTC. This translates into CASSQDNYGYTF.

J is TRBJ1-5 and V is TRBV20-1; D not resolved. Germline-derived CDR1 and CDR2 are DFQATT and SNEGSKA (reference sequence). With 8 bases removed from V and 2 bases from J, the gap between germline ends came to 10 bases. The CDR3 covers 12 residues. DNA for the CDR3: TGCAGTACCGGAATTGGCAATCAGCCCCAGCATTTT. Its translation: CSTGIGNQPQHF.

The CDR3 sequence is CASSPRRTGGLRETQYF. The CDR3 DNA follows: TGTGCCAGCAGCCCCCGGAGGACAGGTGGTTTACGAGAGACCCAGTACTTC. V gene TRBV2 combines with J gene TRBJ2-5; 7 nucleotides match TRBD1. The germline V gene encodes CDR1 SNHLY and CDR2 FYNNEI. The CDR3 runs 17 residues. The V segment lost 6 bases and the J segment 4 bases; nucleotides outside the gene matches: 17.

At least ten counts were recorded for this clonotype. This CDR3 reads CASSQVVAGSSYNEQFF. DNA for the CDR3: TGTGCCAGCAGCCAAGTGGTAGCGGGAAGCTCCTACAATGAGCAGTTCTTC. The chain is built from TRBV3-1 and TRBJ2-1, with 8 bases lining up with TRBD2. Germline CDR1 is LGHDT and CDR2 is YNNKEL (reference sequence). Losses at the gene ends were 1 base for V and 0 bases for J; bases not matched to a gene: 5. CDR3 length: 17 amino acids.

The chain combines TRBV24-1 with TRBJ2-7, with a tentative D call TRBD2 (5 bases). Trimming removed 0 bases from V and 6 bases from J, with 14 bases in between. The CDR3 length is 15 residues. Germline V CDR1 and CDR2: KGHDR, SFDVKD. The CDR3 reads CATSDLASGFREQYF. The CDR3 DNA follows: TGTGCCACCAGTGATTTGGCCAGCGGATTCCGCGAGCAGTACTTC.

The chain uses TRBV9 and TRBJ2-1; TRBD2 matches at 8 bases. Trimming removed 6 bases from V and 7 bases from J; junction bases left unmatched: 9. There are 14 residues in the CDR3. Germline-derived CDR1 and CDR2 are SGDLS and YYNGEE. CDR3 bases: TGTGCCAGCAACCCGGGGCGGGGGGCGAATGAGCAGTTCTTC. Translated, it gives CASNPGRGANEQFF. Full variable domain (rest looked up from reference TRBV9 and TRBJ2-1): DSGVTQTPKHLITATGQRVTLRCSPRSGDLSVYWYQQSLDQGLQFLIQYYNGEERAKGNILERFSAQQFPDLHSELNLSSLELGDSALYFCASNPGRGANEQFFGPGTRLTVL.

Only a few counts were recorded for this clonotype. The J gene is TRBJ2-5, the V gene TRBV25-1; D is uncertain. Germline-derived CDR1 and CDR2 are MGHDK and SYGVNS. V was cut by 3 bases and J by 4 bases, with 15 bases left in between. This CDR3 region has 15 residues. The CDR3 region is CASSDSSRPPETQYF. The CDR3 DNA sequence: TGTGCCAGCAGTGACAGTTCCCGGCCCCCAGAGACCCAGTACTTC.

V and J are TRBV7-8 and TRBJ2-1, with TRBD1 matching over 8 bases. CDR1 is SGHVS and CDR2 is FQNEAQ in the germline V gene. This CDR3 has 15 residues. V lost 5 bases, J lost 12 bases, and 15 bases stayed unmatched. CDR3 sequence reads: CASSPDRVWPGWQFF. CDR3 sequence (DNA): TGTGCCAGCAGCCCGGACAGGGTTTGGCCCGGTTGGCAGTTCTTC.

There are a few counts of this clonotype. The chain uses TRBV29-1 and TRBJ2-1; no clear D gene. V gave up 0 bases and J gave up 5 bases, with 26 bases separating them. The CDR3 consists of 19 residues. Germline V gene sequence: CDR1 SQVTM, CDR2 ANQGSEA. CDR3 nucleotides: TGCAGCGTTGAAGATTTTGGGCAGAGAGCAAGAACGATCGACAATGAGCAGTTCTTC. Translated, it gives CSVEDFGQRARTIDNEQFF.

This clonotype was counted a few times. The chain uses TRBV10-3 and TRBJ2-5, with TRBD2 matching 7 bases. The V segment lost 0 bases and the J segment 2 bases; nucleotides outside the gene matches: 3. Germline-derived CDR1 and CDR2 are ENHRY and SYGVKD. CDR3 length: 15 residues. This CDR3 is CAISESAGVQETQYF. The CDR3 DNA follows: TGTGCCATCAGTGAGTCGGCGGGGGTTCAAGAGACCCAGTACTTC.

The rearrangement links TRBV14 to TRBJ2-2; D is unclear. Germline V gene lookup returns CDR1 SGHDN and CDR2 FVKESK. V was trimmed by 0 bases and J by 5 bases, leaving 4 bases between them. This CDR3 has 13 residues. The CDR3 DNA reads TGTGCCAGCAGCCAAGATTTTACCGGGGAGCTGTTTTTT. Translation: CASSQDFTGELFF.

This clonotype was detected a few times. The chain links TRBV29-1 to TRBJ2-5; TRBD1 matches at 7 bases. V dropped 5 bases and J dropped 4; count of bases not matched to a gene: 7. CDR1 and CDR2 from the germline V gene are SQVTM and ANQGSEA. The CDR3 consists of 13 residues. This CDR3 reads CSVWTGAGETQYF. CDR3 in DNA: TGCAGCGTTTGGACAGGCGCGGGAGAGACCCAGTACTTC.

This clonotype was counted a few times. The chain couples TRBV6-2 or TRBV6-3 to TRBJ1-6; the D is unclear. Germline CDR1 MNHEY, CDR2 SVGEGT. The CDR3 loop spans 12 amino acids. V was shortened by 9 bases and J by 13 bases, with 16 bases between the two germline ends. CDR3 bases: TGTGCCAGTCCGGAAGGCTTGGAGCCCCTCCACTTT. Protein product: CASPEGLEPLHF.

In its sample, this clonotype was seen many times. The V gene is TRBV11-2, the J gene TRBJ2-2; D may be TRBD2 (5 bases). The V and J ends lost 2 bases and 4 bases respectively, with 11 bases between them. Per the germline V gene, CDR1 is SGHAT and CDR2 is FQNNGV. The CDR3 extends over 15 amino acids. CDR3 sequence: CASSLMEAGTGELFF. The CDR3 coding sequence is TGTGCCAGCAGCTTAATGGAGGCTGGCACCGGGGAGCTGTTTTTT.

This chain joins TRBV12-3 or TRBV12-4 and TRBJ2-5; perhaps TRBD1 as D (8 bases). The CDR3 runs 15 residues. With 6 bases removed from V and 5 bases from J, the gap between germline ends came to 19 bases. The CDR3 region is CASSRRQGRGETQYF. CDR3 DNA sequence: TGTGCCAGCAGCCGGAGACAGGGGAGGGGGGAGACCCAGTACTTC.

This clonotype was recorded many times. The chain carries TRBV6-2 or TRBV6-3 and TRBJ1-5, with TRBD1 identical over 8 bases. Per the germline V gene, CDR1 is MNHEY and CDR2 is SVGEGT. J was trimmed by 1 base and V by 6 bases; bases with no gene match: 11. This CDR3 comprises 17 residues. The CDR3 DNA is TGTGCCAGCAGCTTCGGACAGGGCGTGCGGAGCAATCAGCCCCAGCATTTT. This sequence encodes CASSFGQGVRSNQPQHF.

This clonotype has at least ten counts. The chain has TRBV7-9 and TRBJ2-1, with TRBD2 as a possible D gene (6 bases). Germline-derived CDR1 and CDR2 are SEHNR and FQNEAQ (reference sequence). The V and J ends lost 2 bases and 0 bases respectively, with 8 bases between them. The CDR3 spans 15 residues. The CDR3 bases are TGTGCCAGCAGCTTACTAGCGTCCTCCTACAATGAGCAGTTCTTC. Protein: CASSLLASSYNEQFF.

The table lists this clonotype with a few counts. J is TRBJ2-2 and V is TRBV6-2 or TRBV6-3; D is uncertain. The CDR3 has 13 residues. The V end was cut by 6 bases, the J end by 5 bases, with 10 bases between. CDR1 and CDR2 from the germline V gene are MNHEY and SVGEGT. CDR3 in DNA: TGTGCCAGCAGACCCCGAAGGACCGGGGAGCTGTTTTTT. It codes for CASRPRRTGELFF.

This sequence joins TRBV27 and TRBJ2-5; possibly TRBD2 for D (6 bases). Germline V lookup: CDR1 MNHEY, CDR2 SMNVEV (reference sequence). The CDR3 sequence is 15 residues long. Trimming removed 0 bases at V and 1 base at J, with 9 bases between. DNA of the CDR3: TGTGCCAGCAGTTTATCGTCAGCGGGCCAAGAGACCCAGTACTTC. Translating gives CASSLSSAGQETQYF.

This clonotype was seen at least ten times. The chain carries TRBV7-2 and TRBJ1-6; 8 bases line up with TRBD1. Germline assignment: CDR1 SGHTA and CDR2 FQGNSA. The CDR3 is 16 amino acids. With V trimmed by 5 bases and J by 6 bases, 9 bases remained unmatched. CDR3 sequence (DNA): TGTGCCAGCAGCGACCGGGACAGGCTGATTAATTCACCCCTCCACTTT. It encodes CASSDRDRLINSPLHF.

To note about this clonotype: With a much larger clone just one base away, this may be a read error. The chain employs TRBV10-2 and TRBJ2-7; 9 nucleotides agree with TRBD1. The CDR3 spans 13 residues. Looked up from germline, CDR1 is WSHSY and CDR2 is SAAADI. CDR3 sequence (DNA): TGCGCCGGCAGTGATGACAGGGGGGACGAGCAGTACTTC. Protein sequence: CAGSDDRGDEQYF.

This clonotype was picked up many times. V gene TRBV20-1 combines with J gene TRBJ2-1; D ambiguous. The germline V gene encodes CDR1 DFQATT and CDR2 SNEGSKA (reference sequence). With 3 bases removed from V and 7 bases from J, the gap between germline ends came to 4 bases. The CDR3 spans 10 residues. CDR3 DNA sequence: TGCAGTGCTAGGATTAATGAGCAGTTCTTC. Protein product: CSARINEQFF.

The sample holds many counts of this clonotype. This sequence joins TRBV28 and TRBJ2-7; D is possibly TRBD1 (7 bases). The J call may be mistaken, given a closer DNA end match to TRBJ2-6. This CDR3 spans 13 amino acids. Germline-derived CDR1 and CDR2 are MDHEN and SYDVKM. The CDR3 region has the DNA TGTGCCAGCAGCCGAGTACAGGGGAGGACTCTGACTTTC. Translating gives CASSRVQGRTLTF.

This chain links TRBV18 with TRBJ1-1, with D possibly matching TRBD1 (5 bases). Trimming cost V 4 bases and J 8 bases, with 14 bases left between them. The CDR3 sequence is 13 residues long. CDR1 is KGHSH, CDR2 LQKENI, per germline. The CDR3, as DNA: TGTGCCAGCTCACGTAACCGGGACCACGAAGCTTTCTTT. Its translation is CASSRNRDHEAFF.

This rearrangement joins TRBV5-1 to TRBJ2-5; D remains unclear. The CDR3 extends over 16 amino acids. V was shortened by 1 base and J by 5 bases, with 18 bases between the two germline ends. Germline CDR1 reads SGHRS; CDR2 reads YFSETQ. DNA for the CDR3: TGCGCCAGCAGCTTGCTTGGGTCGATTATGCGGGAGACCCAGTACTTC. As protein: CASSLLGSIMRETQYF.

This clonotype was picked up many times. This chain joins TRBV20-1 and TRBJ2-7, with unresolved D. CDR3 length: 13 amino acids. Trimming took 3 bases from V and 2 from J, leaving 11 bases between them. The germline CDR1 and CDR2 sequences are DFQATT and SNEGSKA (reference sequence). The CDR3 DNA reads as TGCAGTGCTAGCTTGGACGGAACCTACGAGCAGTACTTC. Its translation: CSASLDGTYEQYF.